This T cell receptor beta chain was sequenced in a study of blood T cell repertoires in COVID-19. Study background: The study drew acute and convalescent COVID-19 samples from the United States, Italy and Spain.

Germline-derived CDR1 and CDR2 are SGHTA and FQGNSA. CDR3 length equals 16 residues. V lost 2 bases to trimming and J lost 4 bases, with 17 bases between them. Methods used by the authors: Estimation of nucleated cell counts was performed using reference gene primer amplification. Only in-frame clones appear in the TCRdb table, and some are missing; sequencing was by immunoSEQ multiplex PCR. Clone size and V and J calls were adopted from that table, with D and trimming inferred from the DNA. The repertoire holds fewer than 400,000 clones, approximately 89% seen once, with 1.7% in the top ten. Participants were aged about 18 to 100 years from around 24 US areas.

The chain couples TRBV7-2 to TRBJ1-2, with D possibly matching TRBD1 (6 bases). Sequenced sample: PBMCs or T cells enriched from blood (not recorded which). The source is a young woman who had recovered from COVID-19. CDR3 region: CASSLRLQQGSYGYTF. The CDR3 DNA reads as TGTGCCAGCAGCTTACGACTGCAACAGGGCTCCTATGGCTACACCTTC.